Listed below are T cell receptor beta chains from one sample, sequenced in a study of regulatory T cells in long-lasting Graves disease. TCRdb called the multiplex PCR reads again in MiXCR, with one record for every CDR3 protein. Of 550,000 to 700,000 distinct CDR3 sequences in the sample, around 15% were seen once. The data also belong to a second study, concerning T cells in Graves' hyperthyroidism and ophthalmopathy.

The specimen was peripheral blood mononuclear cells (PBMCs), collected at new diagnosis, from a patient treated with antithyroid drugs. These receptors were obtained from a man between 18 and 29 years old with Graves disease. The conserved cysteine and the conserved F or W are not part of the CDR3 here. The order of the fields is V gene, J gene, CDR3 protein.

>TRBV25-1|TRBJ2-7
ASSESQQY
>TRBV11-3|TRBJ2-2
ASSLDLGRGGTGELF
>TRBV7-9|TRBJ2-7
ASSPRGGQGAYEQY
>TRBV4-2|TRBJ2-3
ASSQVGRTDTQY
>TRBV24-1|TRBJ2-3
ATSAGGESTDTQY
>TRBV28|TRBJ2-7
ASKPGHPYEQY
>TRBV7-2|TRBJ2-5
ASSLTFGLAGGQETQY
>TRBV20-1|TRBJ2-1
SARTSGRYNEQF
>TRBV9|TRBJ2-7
ASSPRGGAAAQEQY
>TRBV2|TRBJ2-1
ACRGTSGYNEQF
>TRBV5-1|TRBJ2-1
ASSPPKIGQSSYNEQF
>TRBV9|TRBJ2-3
ASSDGTSGSTDTQY
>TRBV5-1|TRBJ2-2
ASEETGNAGELF
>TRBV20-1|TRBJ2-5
SASRPLDQETQY
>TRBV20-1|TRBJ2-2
SARDPRTREELF
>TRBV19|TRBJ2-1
ASSEGRPYNEQF
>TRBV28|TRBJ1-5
ASSLSRSPQH
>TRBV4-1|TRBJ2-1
ASSQEASGTGNEQF
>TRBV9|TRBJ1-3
ASSVGQGTGNTIY
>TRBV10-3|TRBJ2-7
AISGWTGEVREQY
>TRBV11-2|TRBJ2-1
ASSFSGRAFYNEQF
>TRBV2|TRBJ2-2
ASRTSGRESGELF